Following are 18 T cell receptor beta chains from one sample sequenced in a study of shared clonotypes between healthy human individuals. Sequencing used immunoSEQ multiplex PCR; TCRdb keeps in-frame clones, though not all of them. The table includes some 2,000,000 clones, roughly 95% detected once. Input material: naive CD4+ T cells sorted from blood. As to subset: CD45RA+ positively selected. The source of these receptors is a man aged 18 to 30 in good health.

This sequence joins TRBV21-1 and TRBJ2-7; the table's TRBD2 call for D was not verified on the DNA. TRBV21-1 is a pseudogene segment. The CDR3 totals 17 residues. The CDR3 region has the DNA TGTGCCAGCAGCAAAGTTGGGTCGTTAAGTCTAGCCTACGAGCAGTACTTC. It yields the protein CASSKVGSLSLAYEQYF.

This chain uses TRBV30 with TRBJ1-3, with D maybe TRBD1 (5 bases). The CDR3 totals 15 residues. Trimming stripped 4 bases from V and 1 base from J, with 14 bases between. CDR1 and CDR2 from the germline V gene are GTSNPN and SVGIG (reference sequence). CDR3 protein: CAWTGEVFSGNTIYF. The CDR3 DNA sequence: TGTGCCTGGACGGGGGAGGTTTTTTCTGGAAACACCATATATTTT.

This rearrangement joins TRBV28 to TRBJ2-5, with D tentatively TRBD1 (6 bases). V shed 8 bases and J shed 0 bases, with 7 bases lying between them. The CDR3 runs to 12 residues. The germline V gene has CDR1 MDHEN and CDR2 SYDVKM. CDR3 amino acids: CASGQNQETQYF. CDR3 nucleotides: TGTGCCAGCGGACAGAACCAAGAGACCCAGTACTTC.

The chain carries TRBV11-2 and TRBJ1-1; D is unresolved. In germline, CDR1 is SGHAT, CDR2 FQNNGV. The ends were cut back, 5 bases at V and 4 bases at J, with 11 bases in the middle. This CDR3 has 13 amino acids. The CDR3 loop is CASSQKVGTEAFF. For the CDR3, the DNA is TGTGCCAGCAGCCAAAAAGTCGGCACTGAAGCTTTCTTT.

The chain carries TRBV27 and TRBJ2-7; 8 nucleotides agree with TRBD1. CDR3 length: 12 residues. V lost 6 bases, J lost 6 bases, and 4 bases stayed unmatched. Germline V gene lookup returns CDR1 MNHEY and CDR2 SMNVEV (reference sequence). CDR3 sequence: CASRRTGTEQYF. In DNA form, the CDR3 reads TGTGCCAGCAGGCGGACAGGGACCGAGCAGTACTTC.

The chain joins TRBV10-1 to TRBJ2-1; 7 bases fit TRBD2. V trimming: 3 bases; J trimming: 4 bases; junction bases outside the gene matches: 3. Germline V lookup: CDR1 WNHNN, CDR2 SYGVQD (reference sequence). CDR3 size: 14 residues. The CDR3 bases are TGCGCCAGCAGTGACTCTAGCGGATACAATGAGCAGTTCTTC. As protein: CASSDSSGYNEQFF.

The CDR3 region has the DNA TGTGCCACCTCGCCGGGACACACGCAGTATTTT. It translates to CATSPGHTQYF. This rearrangement joins TRBV6-5 to TRBJ2-3, with TRBD1 as a possible D gene (6 bases). Trimming pared 10 bases from V and 9 bases from J, leaving 14 bases between. The germline gives CDR1 MNHEY, CDR2 SVGAGI. The CDR3 is made up of 11 amino acids.

This clone is a singleton in its sample. This chain uses TRBV5-1 with TRBJ2-1; 9 bases line up with TRBD2. The germline CDR1 and CDR2 sequences are SGHRS and YFSETQ. The CDR3 runs to 15 residues. V was pared by 3 bases and J by 7 bases, with 8 bases of the junction left unmatched. As DNA, the CDR3 is TGCGCCAGCAGCTCGGGACTAGCTTTTCGAAATGAGCAGTTCTTC. Protein product: CASSSGLAFRNEQFF. The full variable domain, completed using reference TRBV5-1 and TRBJ2-1, is KAGVTQTPRYLIKTRGQQVTLSCSPISGHRSVSWYQQTPGQGLQFLFEYFSETQRNKGNFPGRFSGRQFSNSRSEMNVSTLELGDSALYLCASSSGLAFRNEQFFGPGTRLTVL.

This chain links TRBV25-1 with TRBJ2-3; TRBD1 matches 7 bases. Germline assignment: CDR1 MGHDK and CDR2 SYGVNS. The trim removed 5 bases at V and 4 bases at J, leaving 3 bases unmatched. This CDR3 is built from 13 residues. Here the CDR3 reads CASSSQGADTQYF. In nucleotides, the CDR3 is TGTGCCAGCAGTTCGCAGGGGGCAGATACGCAGTATTTT.

The CDR3 loop is CASSLGGLGLAEQYF. DNA of the CDR3: TGTGCCAGCAGCTTAGGTGGACTAGGCCTCGCCGAGCAGTACTTC. The rearrangement links TRBV7-2 to TRBJ2-7; TRBD2 matches 7 bases. CDR3 length equals 15 residues. Germline V CDR1 and CDR2: SGHTA, FQGNSA. V lost 1 base and J lost 6; bases outside the gene matches: 9.

Comments on this clone: The sample has other DNA sequences that encode this CDR3 too. The chain employs TRBV7-2 and TRBJ1-4, with 8 bases lining up with TRBD1. Germline V gene lookup returns CDR1 SGHTA and CDR2 FQGNSA. The V gene end was trimmed by 5 bases and the J gene end by 5 bases; junction bases not matched to a gene: 4. The CDR3 has 14 amino acids. The CDR3 protein is CASSPDRGNEKLFF. The CDR3 region has the DNA TGTGCCAGCAGCCCCGACAGGGGAAATGAAAAACTGTTTTTT.

The chain recombines TRBV6-5 with TRBJ2-7, with TRBD1 as a possible D gene (5 bases). There are 13 residues in the CDR3. Germline V gene lookup returns CDR1 MNHEY and CDR2 SVGAGI. V gave up 5 bases and J gave up 3 bases, with 11 bases separating them. The CDR3 DNA sequence: TGTGCCAGCAGTAGGGGTGCAGGCTACGAGCAGTACTTC. Amino acids: CASSRGAGYEQYF.

In its sample, this clone was seen once. This chain joins TRBV6-4 and TRBJ2-7; 10 bases agree with TRBD2. The CDR3 runs to 16 residues. The germline CDR1 and CDR2 sequences are MRHNA and SNTAGT. V dropped 0 bases and J dropped 2; count of bases not matched to a gene: 4. The CDR3, as DNA: TGTGCCAGCAGTGACTCGCTAGCGGGAGTAGCCTACGAGCAGTACTTC. The encoded protein is CASSDSLAGVAYEQYF.

V is TRBV15 and J is TRBJ1-4; D is possibly TRBD1 (6 bases). The germline V and J ends were trimmed by 0 bases and 5 bases, with 7 bases remaining between them. The CDR3 is made up of 14 amino acids. CDR1 is LNHNV and CDR2 is YYDKDF in the germline V gene (reference sequence). CDR3 nucleotide sequence: TGTGCCACCAGCAGAGATGGACAGAATGAAAAACTGTTTTTT. It yields the protein CATSRDGQNEKLFF.

The CDR3 here is CASRVENTEAFF. The CDR3 DNA reads TGTGCCAGCAGGGTGGAGAACACTGAAGCTTTCTTT. The genes are TRBV6-6 and TRBJ1-1; D call uncertain. V lost 6 bases, J lost 1 base, and 6 bases lay in between. Germline-derived CDR1 and CDR2 are MNHNY and SVGAGI (reference sequence). CDR3 size: 12 residues.

This clone was found once. The rearrangement uses TRBV5-1 and TRBJ2-3; a possible D gene is TRBD2 (5 bases). CDR3 length: 18 amino acids. Germline loops: CDR1 SGHRS, CDR2 YFSETQ. Trimming stripped 0 bases from V and 2 bases from J, with 19 bases between. The CDR3 here is CASSLAGTELVPTDTQYF. The CDR3 bases are TGCGCCAGCAGCTTGGCCGGAACCGAACTAGTCCCCACAGATACGCAGTATTTT. The full variable domain, rest sourced from reference TRBV5-1 and TRBJ2-3, is KAGVTQTPRYLIKTRGQQVTLSCSPISGHRSVSWYQQTPGQGLQFLFEYFSETQRNKGNFPGRFSGRQFSNSRSEMNVSTLELGDSALYLCASSLAGTELVPTDTQYFGPGTRLTVL.

This chain uses TRBV15 with TRBJ2-5; weak D call: TRBD1 (5 bases). This CDR3 contains 14 residues. CDR1 and CDR2 from the germline V gene are LNHNV and YYDKDF (reference sequence). Between the trimmed V and J ends, which lost 6 bases and 2 bases, there was a span of 13 bases. The CDR3 bases are TGTGCCACCAGAGGGCGACAGAAACAAGAGACCCAGTACTTC. It specifies CATRGRQKQETQYF.

Of note for this clone: Other DNA sequences in the same sample also yield this CDR3. The DNA for the CDR3 is TGTGCCAGCAGCGTAGGAGGGATCGGTTCACCCCTCCACTTT. This sequence encodes CASSVGGIGSPLHF. The chain links TRBV9 to TRBJ1-6; no firm D call. In germline, CDR1 is SGDLS, CDR2 YYNGEE. V lost 0 bases and J lost 9, with 10 bases in between. This CDR3 has 14 residues.